This T cell receptor beta chain stems from a study of blood T cell repertoires in COVID-19. The table lists this clone with a few counts. Libraries were prepared by immunoSEQ multiplex PCR; TCRdb keeps only in-frame clonotypes and omits some of them. The table lists approximately 50,000 clones, about nine tenths of them singletons. The TCR was taken from a man in his forties with acute or convalescent COVID-19. The source material was peripheral blood.

CDR3 DNA: TGTGCCAGCAGCTTGGTCGGGCGCGGGGGAATCCAAGAGACCCAGTACTTC. It encodes CASSLVGRGGIQETQYF. This sequence joins TRBV5-4 and TRBJ2-5, with 7 bases that match TRBD2. CDR1 SGHNT and CDR2 YYREEE come from the germline V gene (reference sequence). Trimming removed 0 bases from V and 1 base from J; junction bases left unmatched: 9. This CDR3 has 17 residues.